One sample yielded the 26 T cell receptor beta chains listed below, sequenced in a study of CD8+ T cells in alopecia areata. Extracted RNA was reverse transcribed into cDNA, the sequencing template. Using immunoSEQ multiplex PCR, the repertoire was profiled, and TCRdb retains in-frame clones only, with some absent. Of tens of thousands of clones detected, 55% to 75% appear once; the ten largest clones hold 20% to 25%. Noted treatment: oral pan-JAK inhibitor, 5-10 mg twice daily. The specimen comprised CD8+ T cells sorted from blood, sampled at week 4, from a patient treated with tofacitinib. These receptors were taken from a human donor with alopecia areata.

The DNA for the CDR3 is TGTGCCTGGAGTGGTAACGGGTACGAGCAGTACTTC. Encoded protein: CAWSGNGYEQYF. The chain has TRBV30 and TRBJ2-7; D remains unclear. Deletions cut 1 base from V and 4 bases from J, with 8 bases between. Germline CDR1 is GTSNPN and CDR2 is SVGIG (reference sequence). This CDR3 has 12 residues.

CDR3 nucleotides: TGTGCCAGCAGCGGTGGGGCCAACGTCCTGACTTTC. It codes for CASSGGANVLTF. The chain joins TRBV9 to TRBJ2-6; D is unresolved. CDR1 is SGDLS and CDR2 is YYNGEE in the germline V gene. V lost 3 bases and J 3 bases, leaving 1 base between the germline ends. The CDR3 totals 12 residues.

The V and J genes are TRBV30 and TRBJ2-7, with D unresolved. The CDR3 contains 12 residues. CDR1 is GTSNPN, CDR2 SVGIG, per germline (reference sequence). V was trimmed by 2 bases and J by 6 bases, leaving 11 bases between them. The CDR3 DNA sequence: TGTGCCTGGAGTCACAAGGGCGGCGAGCAGTACTTC. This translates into CAWSHKGGEQYF.

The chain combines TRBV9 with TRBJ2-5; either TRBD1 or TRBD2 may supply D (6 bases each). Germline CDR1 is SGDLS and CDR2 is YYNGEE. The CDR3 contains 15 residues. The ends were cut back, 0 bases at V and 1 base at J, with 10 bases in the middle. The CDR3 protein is CASSVGGATQETQYF. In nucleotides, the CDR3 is TGTGCCAGCAGCGTAGGGGGGGCAACCCAAGAGACCCAGTACTTC.

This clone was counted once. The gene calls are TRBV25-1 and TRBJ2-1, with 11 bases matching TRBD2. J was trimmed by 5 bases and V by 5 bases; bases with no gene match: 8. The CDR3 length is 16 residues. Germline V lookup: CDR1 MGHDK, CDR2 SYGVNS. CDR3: CASSPPGLAVHNEQFF. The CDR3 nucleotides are TGTGCCAGCAGTCCCCCGGGACTAGCGGTCCACAATGAGCAGTTCTTC. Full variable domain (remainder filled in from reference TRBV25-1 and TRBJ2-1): EADIYQTPRYLVIGTGKKITLECSQTMGHDKMYWYQQDPGMELHLIHYSYGVNSTEKGDLSSESTVSRIRTEHFPLTLESARPSHTSQYLCASSPPGLAVHNEQFFGPGTRLTVL.

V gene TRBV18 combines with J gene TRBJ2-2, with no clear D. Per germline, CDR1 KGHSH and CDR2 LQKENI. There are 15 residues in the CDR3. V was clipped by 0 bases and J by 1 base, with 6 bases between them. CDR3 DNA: TGTGCCAGCTCACCACCGAACAGGAACACCGGGGAGCTGTTTTTT. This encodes CASSPPNRNTGELFF.

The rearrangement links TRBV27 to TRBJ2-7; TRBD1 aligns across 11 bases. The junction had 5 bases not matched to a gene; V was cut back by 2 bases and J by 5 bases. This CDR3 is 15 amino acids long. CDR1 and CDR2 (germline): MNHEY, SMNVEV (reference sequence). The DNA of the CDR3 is TGTGCCAGCAGTTTAACTCCGGGACAGGGGGACGAGCAGTACTTC. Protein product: CASSLTPGQGDEQYF.

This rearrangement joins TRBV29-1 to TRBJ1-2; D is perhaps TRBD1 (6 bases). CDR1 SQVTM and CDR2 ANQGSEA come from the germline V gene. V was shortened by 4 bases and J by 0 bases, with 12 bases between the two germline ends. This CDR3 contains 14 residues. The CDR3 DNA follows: TGCAGCGTTGTCGGGGGCTTAGCTAACTATGGCTACACCTTC. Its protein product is CSVVGGLANYGYTF. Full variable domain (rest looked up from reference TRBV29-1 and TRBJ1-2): SAVISQKPSRDICQRGTSLTIQCQVDSQVTMMFWYRQQPGQSLTLIATANQGSEATYESGFVIDKFPISRPNLTFSTLTVSNMSPEDSSIYLCSVVGGLANYGYTFGSGTRLTVV.

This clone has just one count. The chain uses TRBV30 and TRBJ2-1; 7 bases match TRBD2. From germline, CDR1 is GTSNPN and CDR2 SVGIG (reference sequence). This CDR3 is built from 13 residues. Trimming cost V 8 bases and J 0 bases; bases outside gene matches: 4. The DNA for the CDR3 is TGTGCCGGGGGGGAGAGCTCCTACAATGAGCAGTTCTTC. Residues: CAGGESSYNEQFF.

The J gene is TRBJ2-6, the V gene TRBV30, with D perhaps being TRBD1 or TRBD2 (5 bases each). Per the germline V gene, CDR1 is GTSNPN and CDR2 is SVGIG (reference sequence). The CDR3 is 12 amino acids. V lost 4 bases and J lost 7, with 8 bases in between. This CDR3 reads CAWTGLANVLTF. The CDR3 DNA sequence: TGTGCCTGGACGGGGCTCGCCAACGTCCTGACTTTC.

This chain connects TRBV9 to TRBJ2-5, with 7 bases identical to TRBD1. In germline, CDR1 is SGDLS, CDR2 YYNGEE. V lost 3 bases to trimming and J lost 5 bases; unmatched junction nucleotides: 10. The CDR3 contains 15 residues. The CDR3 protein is CASSADTGVSETQYF. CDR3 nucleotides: TGTGCCAGCAGCGCTGATACAGGGGTGTCGGAGACCCAGTACTTC.

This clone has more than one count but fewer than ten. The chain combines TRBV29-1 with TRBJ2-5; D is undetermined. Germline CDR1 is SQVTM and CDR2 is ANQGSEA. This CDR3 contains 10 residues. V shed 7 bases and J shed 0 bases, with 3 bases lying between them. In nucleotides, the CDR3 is TGCAGCGCTGACCAAGAGACCCAGTACTTC. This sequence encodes CSADQETQYF. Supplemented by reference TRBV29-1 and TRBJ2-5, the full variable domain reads SAVISQKPSRDICQRGTSLTIQCQVDSQVTMMFWYRQQPGQSLTLIATANQGSEATYESGFVIDKFPISRPNLTFSTLTVSNMSPEDSSIYLCSADQETQYFGPGTRLLVL.

The CDR3 DNA follows: TGCAGCGTTAGAGACAGGTCAAGCCCAGCGGGACTTAATGAAAAACTGTTTTTT. This translates into CSVRDRSSPAGLNEKLFF. J is TRBJ1-4 and V is TRBV29-1, with a possible D match to TRBD1 (6 bases). Germline V lookup: CDR1 SQVTM, CDR2 ANQGSEA. Deletions cut 5 bases from V and 4 bases from J, with 26 bases between. This CDR3 has 18 residues.

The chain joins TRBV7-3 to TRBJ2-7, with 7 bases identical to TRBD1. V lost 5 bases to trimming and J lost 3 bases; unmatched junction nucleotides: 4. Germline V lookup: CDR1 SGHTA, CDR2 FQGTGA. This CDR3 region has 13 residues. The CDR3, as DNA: TGTGCCAGCAGCCGGACAGGCGGCTACGAGCAGTACTTC. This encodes CASSRTGGYEQYF.

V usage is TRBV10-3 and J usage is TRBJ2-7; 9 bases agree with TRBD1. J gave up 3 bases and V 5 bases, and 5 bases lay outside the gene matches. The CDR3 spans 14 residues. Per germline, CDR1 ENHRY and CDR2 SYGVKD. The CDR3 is CAISPRDRVYEQYF. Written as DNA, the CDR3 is TGTGCCATCAGTCCCCGGGACAGGGTCTACGAGCAGTACTTC.

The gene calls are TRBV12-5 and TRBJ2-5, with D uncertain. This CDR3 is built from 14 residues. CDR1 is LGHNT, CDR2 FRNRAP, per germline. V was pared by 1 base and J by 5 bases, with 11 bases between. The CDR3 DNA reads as TGTGCTAGTGGTTTGGACGGAGAATATGAGACCCAGTACTTC. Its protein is CASGLDGEYETQYF.

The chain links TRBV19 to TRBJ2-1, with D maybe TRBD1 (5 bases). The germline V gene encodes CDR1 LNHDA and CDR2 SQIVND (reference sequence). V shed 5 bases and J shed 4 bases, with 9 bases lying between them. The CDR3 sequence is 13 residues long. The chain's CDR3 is CASSATVYNEQFF. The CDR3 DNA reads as TGTGCCAGTAGTGCGACAGTATACAATGAGCAGTTCTTC.

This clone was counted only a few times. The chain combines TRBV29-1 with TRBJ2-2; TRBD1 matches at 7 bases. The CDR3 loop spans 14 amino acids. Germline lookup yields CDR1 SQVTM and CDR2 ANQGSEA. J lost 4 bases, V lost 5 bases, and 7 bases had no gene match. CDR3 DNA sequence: TGCAGCGTTTATAGGACAGGCGGCACCGGGGAGCTGTTTTTT. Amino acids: CSVYRTGGTGELFF.

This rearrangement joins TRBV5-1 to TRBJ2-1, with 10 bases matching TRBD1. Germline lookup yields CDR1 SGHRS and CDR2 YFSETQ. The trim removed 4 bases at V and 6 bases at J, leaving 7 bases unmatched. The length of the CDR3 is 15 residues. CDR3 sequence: CASSMDRGSINEQFF. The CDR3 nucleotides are TGCGCCAGCAGCATGGACAGGGGGAGCATCAATGAGCAGTTCTTC.

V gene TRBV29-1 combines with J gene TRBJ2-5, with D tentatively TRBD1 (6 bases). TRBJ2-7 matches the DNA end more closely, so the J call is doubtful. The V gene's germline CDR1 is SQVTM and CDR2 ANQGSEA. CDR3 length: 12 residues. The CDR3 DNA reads TGCAGCGTTGTCGGACAGACCTACGAGCAGTACTTC. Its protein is CSVVGQTYEQYF.

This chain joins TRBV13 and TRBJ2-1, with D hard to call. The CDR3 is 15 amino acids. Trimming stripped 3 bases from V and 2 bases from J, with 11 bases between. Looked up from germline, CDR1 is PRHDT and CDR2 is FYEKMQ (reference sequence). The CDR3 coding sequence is TGTGCCAGCAGCTTTTGGGCGGAAGCCTACAATGAGCAGTTCTTC. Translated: CASSFWAEAYNEQFF. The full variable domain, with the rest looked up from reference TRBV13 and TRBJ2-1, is AAGVIQSPRHLIKEKRETATLKCYPIPRHDTVYWYQQGPGQDPQFLISFYEKMQSDKGSIPDRFSAQQFSDYHSELNMSSLELGDSALYFCASSFWAEAYNEQFFGPGTRLTVL.

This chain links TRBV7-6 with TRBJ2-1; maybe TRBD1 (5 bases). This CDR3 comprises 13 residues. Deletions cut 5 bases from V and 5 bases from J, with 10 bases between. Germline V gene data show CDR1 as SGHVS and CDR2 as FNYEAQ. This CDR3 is CASSPLGDNEQFF. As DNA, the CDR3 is TGTGCCAGCAGCCCCTTAGGGGACAATGAGCAGTTCTTC.

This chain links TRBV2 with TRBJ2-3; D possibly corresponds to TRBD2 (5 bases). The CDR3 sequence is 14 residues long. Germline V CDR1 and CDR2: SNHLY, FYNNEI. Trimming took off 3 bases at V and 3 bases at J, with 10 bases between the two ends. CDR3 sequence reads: CASSEEVATDTQYF. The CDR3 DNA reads TGTGCCAGCAGTGAGGAGGTAGCGACAGATACGCAGTATTTT.

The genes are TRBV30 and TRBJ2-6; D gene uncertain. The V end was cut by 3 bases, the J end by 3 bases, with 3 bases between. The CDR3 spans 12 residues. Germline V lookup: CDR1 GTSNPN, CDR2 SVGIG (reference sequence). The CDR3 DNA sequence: TGTGCCTGGAGACTTGGGGCCAACGTCCTGACTTTC. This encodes CAWRLGANVLTF.

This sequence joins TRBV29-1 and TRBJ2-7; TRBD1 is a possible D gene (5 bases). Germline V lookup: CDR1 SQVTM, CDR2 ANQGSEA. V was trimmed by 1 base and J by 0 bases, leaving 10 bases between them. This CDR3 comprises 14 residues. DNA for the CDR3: TGCAGCGTTGAAGGGGGCACCACCTCCTACGAGCAGTACTTC. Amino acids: CSVEGGTTSYEQYF.

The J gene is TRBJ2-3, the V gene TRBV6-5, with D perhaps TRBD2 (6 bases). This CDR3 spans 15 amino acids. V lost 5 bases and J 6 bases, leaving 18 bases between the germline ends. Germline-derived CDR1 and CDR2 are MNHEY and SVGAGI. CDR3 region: CASSPTAGSGDTQYF. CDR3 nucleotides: TGTGCCAGCAGTCCTACAGCGGGTTCGGGTGATACGCAGTATTTT.